This note documents a single T cell receptor (beta chain) sequence. The entry originates in a study of blood T cell repertoires in COVID-19. Turning to the study itself: T cells, B-cell-depleted T cells, or PBMCs supplied cDNA or gDNA.

Per the study methods: Quantification of nucleated cells was approximated via reference gene primer amplification. Data came from immunoSEQ multiplex PCR; TCRdb stores just in-frame clones and leaves some out. That table gives V, J and clone size, and the DNA gave D and trimming. Seen here are fewer than 350,000 clones, around 86% observed once, and the top ten hold about 8.6%. Between the trimmed V and J ends, which lost 1 base and 0 bases, there was a span of 10 bases. CDR1 is LGHDT and CDR2 is YNNKEL in the germline V gene (reference sequence). The length of the CDR3 is 16 residues. The sequence was obtained from a man in his forties with active or convalescent COVID-19. The sequencing input was peripheral blood. The rearrangement joins TRBV3-1 (or the pseudogene TRBV3-2) to TRBJ2-1; the D is unclear. CDR3 protein: CASSQGPPGSYNEQFF. The CDR3 DNA sequence: TGTGCCAGCAGCCAAGGACCCCCGGGCTCCTACAATGAGCAGTTCTTC.